This T cell receptor (beta chain) was sequenced during a study of PD-L1 blockade in urothelial cancer. Time point meaning: peripheral blood 6 weeks after treatment start. CDR3 length: 12 residues. Trimming cost V 4 bases and J 4 bases, with 9 bases left between them. CDR1 and CDR2 (germline): SGDLS, YYNGEE. Method: immunoSEQ multiplex PCR; TCRdb's copy keeps in-frame clones and lacks some. The sample lists under 85,000 clones, roughly 90% occurring once. This specimen was PBMCs, taken around atezolizumab (anti-PD-L1) treatment. The chain links TRBV9 to TRBJ2-7; D is possibly TRBD1 (5 bases). The sequence was obtained from an elderly woman with urothelial cancer. The CDR3, as DNA: TGTGCCAGCAGCCAGGACACATACGAGCAGTACTTC. This gives the protein CASSQDTYEQYF. Full variable domain (remainder filled in from reference TRBV9 and TRBJ2-7): DSGVTQTPKHLITATGQRVTLRCSPRSGDLSVYWYQQSLDQGLQFLIQYYNGEERAKGNILERFSAQQFPDLHSELNLSSLELGDSALYFCASSQDTYEQYFGPGTRLTVT.